This TCR beta chain was retrieved from a study of T cells in localized non-small cell lung cancer. CDR1 and CDR2 from the germline V gene are ENHRY and SYGVKD. Trimming removed 6 bases at V and 7 bases at J, with 15 bases between. This CDR3 spans 13 amino acids. Sequencing was performed with immunoSEQ multiplex PCR; in TCRdb, only in-frame clones are kept and a portion is missing. The table lists more than 20,000 clones, roughly 84% of them singletons. Findings and limits, study-wide: Those with higher blood T cell density had longer overall survival. Investigators sequenced only a single tumor region, leaving heterogeneity possible. Across samples, adjacent lung featured a median roughly 56 of the top 100 tumor clones. Uninvolved adjacent lung had higher T cell clonality than tumor and all other tissues.

About this clone: Its specificity is unknown.

This material consisted of PBMCs, taken before any cancer treatment. The chain is built from TRBV10-3 and TRBJ1-2; D is perhaps TRBD1 (6 bases). This sequence originates from a woman aged 40-70 years with stage II squamous cell lung carcinoma. The CDR3 DNA is TGTGCCATCAGCGTAGGGGGGGTTGCTGGCTACACCTTC. It yields the protein CAISVGGVAGYTF.